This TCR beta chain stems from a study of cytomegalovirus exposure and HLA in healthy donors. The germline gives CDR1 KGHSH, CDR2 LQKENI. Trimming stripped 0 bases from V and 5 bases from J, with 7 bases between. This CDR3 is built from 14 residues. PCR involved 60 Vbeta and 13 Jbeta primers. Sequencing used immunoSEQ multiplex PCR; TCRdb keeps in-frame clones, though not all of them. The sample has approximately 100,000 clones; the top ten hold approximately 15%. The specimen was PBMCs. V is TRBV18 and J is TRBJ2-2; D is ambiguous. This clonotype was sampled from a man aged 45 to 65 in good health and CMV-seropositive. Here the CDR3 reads CASSPPLETGELFF. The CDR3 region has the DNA TGTGCCAGCTCACCACCCCTAGAAACCGGGGAGCTGTTTTTT.